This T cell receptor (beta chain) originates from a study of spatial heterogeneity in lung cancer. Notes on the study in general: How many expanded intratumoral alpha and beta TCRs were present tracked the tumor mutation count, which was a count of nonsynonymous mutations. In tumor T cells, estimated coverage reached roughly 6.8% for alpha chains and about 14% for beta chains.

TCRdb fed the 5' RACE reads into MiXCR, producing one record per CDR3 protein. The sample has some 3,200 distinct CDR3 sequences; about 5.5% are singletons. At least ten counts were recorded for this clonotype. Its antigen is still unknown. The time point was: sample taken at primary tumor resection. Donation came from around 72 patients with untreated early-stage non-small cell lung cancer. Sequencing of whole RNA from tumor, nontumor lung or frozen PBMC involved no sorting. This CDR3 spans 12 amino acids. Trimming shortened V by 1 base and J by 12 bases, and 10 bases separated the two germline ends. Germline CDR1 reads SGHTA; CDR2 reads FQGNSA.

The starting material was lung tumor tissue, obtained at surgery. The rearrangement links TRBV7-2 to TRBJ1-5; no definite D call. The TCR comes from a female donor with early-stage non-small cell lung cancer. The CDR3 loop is CASSLEVGIQHF. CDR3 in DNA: TGTGCCAGCAGCTTAGAAGTTGGCATCCAGCATTTT. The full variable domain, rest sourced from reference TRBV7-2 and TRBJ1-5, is GAGVSQSPSNKVTEKGKDVELRCDPISGHTALYWYRQSLGQGLEFLIYFQGNSAPDKSGLPSDRFSAERTGGSVSTLTIQRTQQEDSAVYLCASSLEVGIQHFGDGTRLSIL.